One T cell receptor beta chain is described in this entry. The source of the sample is a study of blood T cell repertoires in COVID-19. Only in-frame clones appear in the TCRdb table, and some are missing; sequencing was by immunoSEQ multiplex PCR. The top ten clones hold around 28% of a sample with some 52,000 clones, about nine tenths of them seen once. The CDR3 runs 16 residues. The V segment lost 6 bases and the J segment 3 bases; nucleotides outside the gene matches: 10. CDR1 is MDHEN, CDR2 SYDVKM, per germline. Source material: peripheral blood. The TCR sequence derives from a human donor in a cohort sampled during active COVID-19. The genes are TRBV28 and TRBJ1-5; TRBD1 aligns across 8 bases. CDR3 sequence: CASSPYGQGNNQPQHF. The CDR3 DNA reads as TGTGCCAGCAGCCCCTACGGACAGGGAAACAATCAGCCCCAGCATTTT.